One and the same sample provided the 23 T cell receptor beta chains below, sequenced in a study of T cells after yellow fever vaccination. TCRdb ran MiXCR on the 5' RACE reads and lists one entry per CDR3 protein. The table has about 360,000 distinct CDR3 sequences, 6.2% seen once. The sequenced sample was PBMCs, obtained 5 days after the yellow fever booster vaccination. The receptors stem from a man younger than 45 who received the YFV17D yellow fever vaccine.

This chain uses TRBV7-2 with TRBJ2-5; D unresolved. In germline, CDR1 is SGHTA, CDR2 FQGNSA. This CDR3 contains 12 residues. V was clipped by 6 bases and J by 4 bases, with 9 bases between them. Written as DNA, the CDR3 is TGTGCCAGCAGGGGCCGACGAGAGACCCAGTACTTC. It codes for CASRGRRETQYF. The full variable domain, with the rest looked up from reference TRBV7-2 and TRBJ2-5, is GAGVSQSPSNKVTEKGKDVELRCDPISGHTALYWYRQSLGQGLEFLIYFQGNSAPDKSGLPSDRFSAERTGGSVSTLTIQRTQQEDSAVYLCASRGRRETQYFGPGTRLLVL.

This clonotype came up many times. The chain joins TRBV20-1 to TRBJ2-7; D is uncertain. V was cut by 5 bases and J by 1 base, with 9 bases left in between. CDR3 length: 12 residues. Germline V lookup: CDR1 DFQATT, CDR2 SNEGSKA (reference sequence). The CDR3 here is CSARSRSYEQYF. CDR3 DNA sequence: TGCAGTGCTCGCTCCCGGTCCTACGAGCAGTACTTC.

This clonotype was picked up many times. CDR3 residues: CASRHSGLYEQYF. CDR3 bases: TGTGCCAGCAGGCACAGCGGGCTGTACGAGCAGTACTTC. This chain links TRBV14 with TRBJ2-7; TRBD2 is a possible D gene (6 bases). From germline, CDR1 is SGHDN and CDR2 FVKESK. CDR3 size: 13 residues. V was shortened by 6 bases and J by 4 bases, with 13 bases between the two germline ends.

This clonotype was detected ten times or more. The chain couples TRBV5-1 to TRBJ2-7, with D uncertain. Per the germline V gene, CDR1 is SGHRS and CDR2 is YFSETQ. Trimming took 0 bases from V and 2 from J, leaving 6 bases between them. The CDR3 has 13 residues. This CDR3 reads CASSLGLTYEQYF. For the CDR3, the DNA is TGCGCCAGCAGCTTGGGACTGACCTACGAGCAGTACTTC.

This clonotype was counted between two and nine times. The rearrangement joins TRBV10-3 to TRBJ2-7, with TRBD2 matching 7 bases. Germline values: CDR1 ENHRY, CDR2 SYGVKD. The V and J ends lost 6 bases and 7 bases, in that order; junction bases with no gene match: 9. This CDR3 is built from 13 residues. CDR3 sequence (DNA): TGTGCCATCAGATCTAGCGGAACCTTGGAGCAGTACTTC. It is translated as CAIRSSGTLEQYF.

This chain joins TRBV14 and TRBJ2-1; 8 nucleotides align to TRBD2. CDR3 length: 18 residues. The J segment lost 6 bases and the V segment lost 0 bases, leaving 13 bases of the junction unmatched. From germline, CDR1 is SGHDN and CDR2 FVKESK. The CDR3 DNA reads TGTGCCAGCAGCCAAGACCCCGGACTAGCCTCAATCTTCAATGAGCAGTTCTTC. This encodes CASSQDPGLASIFNEQFF.

This rearrangement joins TRBV20-1 to TRBJ2-4; 13 bases agree with TRBD2. After removal of 6 bases from V and 11 bases from J, the junction contained 7 bases not matched to a gene. This CDR3 spans 13 amino acids. Per germline, CDR1 DFQATT and CDR2 SNEGSKA (reference sequence). CDR3 sequence reads: CSALGLAGSFQYF. The CDR3 DNA reads TGCAGTGCACTGGGACTAGCGGGAAGCTTTCAGTACTTC.

The chain uses TRBV20-1 and TRBJ2-5; D remains ambiguous. CDR1 DFQATT and CDR2 SNEGSKA come from the germline V gene (reference sequence). This CDR3 spans 14 amino acids. Trimming took off 3 bases at V and 2 bases at J, with 13 bases between the two ends. The CDR3 region is CSARSPNEQETQYF. CDR3 DNA: TGCAGTGCTAGGTCCCCTAACGAACAAGAGACCCAGTACTTC.

This clonotype was picked up many times. The CDR3: CASSLAWQEGEQFF. DNA of the CDR3: TGCGCCAGCAGCTTGGCCTGGCAGGAGGGTGAGCAGTTCTTC. V gene TRBV5-1 combines with J gene TRBJ2-1, with D maybe TRBD2 (6 bases). This CDR3 comprises 14 residues. CDR1 SGHRS and CDR2 YFSETQ come from the germline V gene. V lost 0 bases and J 9 bases, leaving 13 bases between the germline ends.

This clonotype was counted a few times. The CDR3 bases are TGTGCCAGCAGCTTAAATCTAGTAAACACCGGGGAGCTGTTTTTT. It encodes CASSLNLVNTGELFF. The V call is TRBV5-6, the J call TRBJ2-2; D is ambiguous. Germline V lookup: CDR1 SGHDT, CDR2 YYEEEE. The ends were cut back, 2 bases at V and 2 bases at J, with 10 bases in the middle. This CDR3 spans 15 amino acids.

The chain joins TRBV20-1 to TRBJ2-3; 7 nucleotides align to TRBD2. J was trimmed by 1 base and V by 3 bases; bases with no gene match: 4. The CDR3 consists of 14 residues. Germline V lookup: CDR1 DFQATT, CDR2 SNEGSKA (reference sequence). The CDR3 region is CSASWGGGTDTQYF. In DNA, the CDR3 is TGCAGTGCTAGTTGGGGGGGTGGCACAGATACGCAGTATTTT.

This clonotype has more than one count but fewer than ten. The J gene is TRBJ2-4, the V gene TRBV5-1; D ambiguous. The CDR3 sequence is 14 residues long. Germline CDR1 is SGHRS and CDR2 is YFSETQ. The ends were cut back, 2 bases at V and 9 bases at J, with 15 bases in the middle. CDR3 amino acids: CASSFPTYKIIQYF. The CDR3 DNA reads TGCGCCAGCAGCTTTCCGACGTATAAGATCATTCAGTACTTC.

V is TRBV7-9 and J is TRBJ2-5; a possible D gene is TRBD2 (6 bases). The V and J ends lost 5 bases and 1 base respectively, with 14 bases between them. This CDR3 is built from 15 residues. Germline CDR1 SEHNR, CDR2 FQNEAQ (reference sequence). The CDR3 DNA follows: TGTGCCAGCAGCCCCGGGACTGGGCCCCAAGAGACCCAGTACTTC. This sequence encodes CASSPGTGPQETQYF.

The chain couples TRBV20-1 to TRBJ2-1; 8 nucleotides align to TRBD2. The CDR3 is 15 amino acids. Germline V lookup: CDR1 DFQATT, CDR2 SNEGSKA (reference sequence). V was clipped by 0 bases and J by 7 bases; unmatched bases: 8. CDR3 sequence: CSARDYQRERNEQFF. CDR3 sequence (DNA): TGCAGTGCTAGAGATTACCAGCGGGAGAGGAATGAGCAGTTCTTC.

V gene TRBV6-2 or TRBV6-3 combines with J gene TRBJ1-3; no clear D. This CDR3 spans 15 amino acids. In germline, CDR1 is MNHEY, CDR2 SVGEGT. V dropped 6 bases and J dropped 0 bases, with 12 bases sitting between them. The CDR3 here is CASSPFRTSGNTIYF. The DNA for the CDR3 is TGTGCCAGCAGCCCTTTTCGGACCTCTGGAAACACCATATATTTT.

This clonotype has a count of ten or more. This chain joins TRBV14 and TRBJ2-7; D gene ambiguous. The CDR3 runs to 12 residues. Trimming cost V 3 bases and J 3 bases, with 6 bases left between them. Germline V gives CDR1 SGHDN, CDR2 FVKESK. The CDR3, as DNA: TGTGCCAGCAGCCACGGTAACTACGAGCAGTACTTC. Its translation is CASSHGNYEQYF.

This clonotype was seen at least ten times. This rearrangement joins TRBV7-2 to TRBJ2-5, with 7 positions matching TRBD2. The germline V gene has CDR1 SGHTA and CDR2 FQGNSA. This CDR3 is built from 16 residues. Trimming cost V 2 bases and J 4 bases; bases outside gene matches: 10. The CDR3 protein is CASSLHASSGGETQYF. CDR3 in DNA: TGTGCCAGCAGCTTACACGCTAGCTCGGGGGGAGAGACCCAGTACTTC. The whole variable domain, filled in from reference TRBV7-2 and TRBJ2-5, reads GAGVSQSPSNKVTEKGKDVELRCDPISGHTALYWYRQSLGQGLEFLIYFQGNSAPDKSGLPSDRFSAERTGGSVSTLTIQRTQQEDSAVYLCASSLHASSGGETQYFGPGTRLLVL.

This chain links TRBV5-1 with TRBJ2-3, with unresolved D. CDR1 is SGHRS, CDR2 YFSETQ, per germline. The ends were cut back, 1 base at V and 5 bases at J, with 14 bases in the middle. The CDR3 runs 15 residues. CDR3 loop: CASSLRIAAQDTQYF. The CDR3 DNA reads as TGCGCCAGCAGCTTGCGGATCGCGGCTCAAGATACGCAGTATTTT. The variable domain in full, completed from reference TRBV5-1 and TRBJ2-3, reads KAGVTQTPRYLIKTRGQQVTLSCSPISGHRSVSWYQQTPGQGLQFLFEYFSETQRNKGNFPGRFSGRQFSNSRSEMNVSTLELGDSALYLCASSLRIAAQDTQYFGPGTRLTVL.

This clonotype was seen more than once but under ten times. The chain has TRBV19 and TRBJ2-3; no firm D call. The germline V gene has CDR1 LNHDA and CDR2 SQIVND (reference sequence). Trimming cost V 7 bases and J 2 bases, with 10 bases left between them. The CDR3 covers 13 residues. CDR3 loop: CASIGGYTDTQYF. In nucleotides, the CDR3 is TGTGCCAGTATTGGCGGCTACACAGATACGCAGTATTTT.

This clonotype occurred many times. The chain uses TRBV4-3 and TRBJ2-1, with 7 bases fitting TRBD1. The CDR3 has 13 amino acids. Germline V lookup: CDR1 LGHNA, CDR2 YSLEER. Unmatched junction bases numbered 2, after V lost 0 bases and J lost 9 bases. DNA for the CDR3: TGCGCCAGCAGCCAAGATGGGACAGTTGAGCAGTTCTTC. It translates to CASSQDGTVEQFF.

This chain connects TRBV19 to TRBJ1-2; D not certain. The CDR3 contains 10 residues. Trimming removed 8 bases at V and 2 bases at J, with 3 bases between. The germline V gene encodes CDR1 LNHDA and CDR2 SQIVND (reference sequence). The DNA for the CDR3 is TGTGCCAGTTACAACTATGGCTACACCTTC. It is translated as CASYNYGYTF.

This clonotype was observed a handful of times. The chain combines TRBV12-5 with TRBJ2-7; a possible D gene is TRBD2 (6 bases). Germline V gene data show CDR1 as LGHNT and CDR2 as FRNRAP. V dropped 7 bases and J dropped 6 bases, with 16 bases sitting between them. The CDR3 sequence is 13 residues long. DNA of the CDR3: TGTGCTAGTGCCCGCGGGGCAGAAGGCGAGCAGTACTTC. Encoded protein: CASARGAEGEQYF.

This clonotype came up many times. The chain links TRBV7-9 to TRBJ2-5, with a tentative D call TRBD2 (6 bases). With 6 bases removed from V and 5 bases from J, the gap between germline ends came to 19 bases. The CDR3 runs to 15 residues. Germline V gene lookup returns CDR1 SEHNR and CDR2 FQNEAQ (reference sequence). The CDR3 DNA sequence: TGTGCCAGCAGTGCGGTTGGAGGGGATTTTGAGACCCAGTACTTC. It codes for CASSAVGGDFETQYF.